This TCR beta chain was sequenced for a study of blood T cell repertoires in COVID-19. Across the study: The origin of the acute and convalescent COVID-19 samples was the United States, Italy and Spain. T cells, B-cell-depleted T cells, or PBMCs provided the cDNA or gDNA that served as material.

The ends were cut back, 0 bases at V and 5 bases at J, with 20 bases in the middle. The CDR3 is 19 residues long. Germline V gives CDR1 LGHDT, CDR2 YNNKEL (reference sequence). Participants were aged roughly 18 to 90 years, lived in 24 US areas, and enrolled virtually. TCRdb keeps only in-frame clones here, not all; method: immunoSEQ multiplex PCR. In the table there are about 210,000 clones, 65% to 90% of which are singletons. The sample comprised PBMCs or T cells enriched from blood (not recorded which). This receptor was obtained from a woman in her 50s with acute COVID-19. This sequence joins TRBV3-1 (or the pseudogene TRBV3-2) and TRBJ1-6; D gene unclear. DNA of the CDR3: TGTGCCAGCAGCCAAGAGGCGGAACCGCACTCATTCCATAATTCACCCCTCCACTTT. Translated: CASSQEAEPHSFHNSPLHF.